The clone carrying this TCR beta chain was observed a few times. Its matching antigen is unknown. One end of the junction varies from germline; a read error may be responsible. Germline assignment: CDR1 SSHAT and CDR2 FNYEAQ (reference sequence). There are 14 residues in the CDR3. These data come from a study of T-cell memory formation after mild COVID-19. Each CDR3 protein gets one entry after TCRdb re-called the 5' RACE reads with MiXCR. The sample has 500,000 to 600,000 distinct CDR3 sequences, roughly 18% seen once. The study, taken as a whole, reports: Balance between CD4 and CD8 was seen in clones contracting day 15 to 85, and a CD4+ lean was seen in later expanders.

This chain uses TRBV7-7 with TRBJ2-5; TRBD1 might be the D (5 bases). Sequencing input: PBMCs or a T cell subset sorted from them (not recorded which). The sequence came from an adult woman who had mild COVID-19 (a few samples of this study predate the infection). Cell type and time point are not known. The chain's CDR3 is CASSLATGQETQYF. The CDR3 region has the DNA TGTGCTAGCAGCTTAGCAACAGGCCAAGAGACCCAGTACTTC.